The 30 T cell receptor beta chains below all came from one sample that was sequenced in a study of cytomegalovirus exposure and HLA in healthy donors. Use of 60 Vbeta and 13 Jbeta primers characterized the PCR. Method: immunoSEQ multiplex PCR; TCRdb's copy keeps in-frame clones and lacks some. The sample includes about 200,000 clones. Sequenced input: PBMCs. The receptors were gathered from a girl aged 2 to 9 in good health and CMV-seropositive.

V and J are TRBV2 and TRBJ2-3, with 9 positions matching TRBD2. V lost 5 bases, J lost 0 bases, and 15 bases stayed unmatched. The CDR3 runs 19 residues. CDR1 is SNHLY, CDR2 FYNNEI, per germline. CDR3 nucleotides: TGTGCCAGCAGTTTCTTAGCGGGGGTTCTTTCAATTAGCACAGATACGCAGTATTTT. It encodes CASSFLAGVLSISTDTQYF.

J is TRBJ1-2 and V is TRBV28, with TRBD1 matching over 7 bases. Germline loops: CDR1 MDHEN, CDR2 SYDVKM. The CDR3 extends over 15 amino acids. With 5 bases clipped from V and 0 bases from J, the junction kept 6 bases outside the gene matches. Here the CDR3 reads CASSPGTVANYGYTF. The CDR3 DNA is TGTGCCAGCAGTCCTGGGACAGTAGCTAACTATGGCTACACCTTC.

The CDR3 nucleotides are TGTGCCAGCAATACGCTATCTGGGGCCAACGTCCTGACTTTC. It codes for CASNTLSGANVLTF. The chain is built from TRBV27 and TRBJ2-6; D gene ambiguous. Per the germline V gene, CDR1 is MNHEY and CDR2 is SMNVEV (reference sequence). V lost 7 bases and J lost 1, with 8 bases in between. The CDR3 spans 14 residues.

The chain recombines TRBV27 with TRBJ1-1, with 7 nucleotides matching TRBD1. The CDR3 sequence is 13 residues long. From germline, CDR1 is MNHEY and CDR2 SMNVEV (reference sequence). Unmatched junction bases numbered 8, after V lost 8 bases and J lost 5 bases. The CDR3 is CASSLGTETEAFF. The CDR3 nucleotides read TGTGCCAGCTCTCTAGGGACAGAGACTGAAGCTTTCTTT.

CDR3: CASSFRDRGSYEQYF. Written as DNA, the CDR3 is TGTGCCAGCAGCTTCCGGGACAGGGGCTCCTACGAGCAGTACTTC. V is TRBV13 and J is TRBJ2-7; 10 bases align to TRBD1. Germline lookup yields CDR1 PRHDT and CDR2 FYEKMQ (reference sequence). V was clipped by 3 bases and J by 0 bases; unmatched bases: 2. The CDR3 covers 15 residues. Full variable domain (missing parts from reference TRBV13 and TRBJ2-7): AAGVIQSPRHLIKEKRETATLKCYPIPRHDTVYWYQQGPGQDPQFLISFYEKMQSDKGSIPDRFSAQQFSDYHSELNMSSLELGDSALYFCASSFRDRGSYEQYFGPGTRLTVT.

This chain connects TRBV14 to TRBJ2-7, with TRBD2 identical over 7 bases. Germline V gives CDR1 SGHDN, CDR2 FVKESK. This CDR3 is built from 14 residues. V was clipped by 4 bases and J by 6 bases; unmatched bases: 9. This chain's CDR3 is CASSPRTSLPEQYF. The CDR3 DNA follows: TGTGCCAGCAGCCCGCGGACTAGTCTCCCCGAGCAGTACTTC.

The CDR3 nucleotides are TGTGCCAGCAGCTTAGGGCTTACTGAAGCTTTCTTT. Translating gives CASSLGLTEAFF. This chain joins TRBV11-2 and TRBJ1-1, with D uncertain. Germline CDR1 SGHAT, CDR2 FQNNGV. V lost 1 base to trimming and J lost 5 bases, with 5 bases between them. This CDR3 spans 12 amino acids. The complete variable domain, with remaining parts taken from reference TRBV11-2 and TRBJ1-1, reads EAGVAQSPRYKIIEKRQSVAFWCNPISGHATLYWYQQILGQGPKLLIQFQNNGVVDDSQLPKDRFSAERLKGVDSTLKIQPAKLEDSAVYLCASSLGLTEAFFGQGTRLTVV.

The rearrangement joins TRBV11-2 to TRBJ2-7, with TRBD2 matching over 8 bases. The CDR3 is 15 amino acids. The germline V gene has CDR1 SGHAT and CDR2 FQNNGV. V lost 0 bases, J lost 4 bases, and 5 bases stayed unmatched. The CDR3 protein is CASSLEGRGGYEQYF. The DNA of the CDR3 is TGTGCCAGCAGCTTAGAGGGCCGCGGGGGGTACGAGCAGTACTTC. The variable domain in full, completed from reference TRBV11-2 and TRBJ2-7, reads EAGVAQSPRYKIIEKRQSVAFWCNPISGHATLYWYQQILGQGPKLLIQFQNNGVVDDSQLPKDRFSAERLKGVDSTLKIQPAKLEDSAVYLCASSLEGRGGYEQYFGPGTRLTVT.

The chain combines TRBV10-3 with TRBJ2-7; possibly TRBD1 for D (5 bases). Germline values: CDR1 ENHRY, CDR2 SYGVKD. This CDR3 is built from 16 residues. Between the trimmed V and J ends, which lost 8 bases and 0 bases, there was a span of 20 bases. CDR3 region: CAICQTTDGSSYEQYF. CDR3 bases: TGTGCCATCTGTCAGACGACAGACGGAAGCTCCTACGAGCAGTACTTC.

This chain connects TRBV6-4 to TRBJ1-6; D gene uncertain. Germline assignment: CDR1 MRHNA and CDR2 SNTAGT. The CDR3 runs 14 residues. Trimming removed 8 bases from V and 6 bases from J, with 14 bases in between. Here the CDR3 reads CASGRSDSNSPLHF. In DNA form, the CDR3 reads TGTGCCAGCGGGAGATCAGACTCTAATTCACCCCTCCACTTT.

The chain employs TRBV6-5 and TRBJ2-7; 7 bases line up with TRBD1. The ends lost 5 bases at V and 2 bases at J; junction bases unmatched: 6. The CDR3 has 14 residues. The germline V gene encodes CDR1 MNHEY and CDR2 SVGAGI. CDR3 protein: CASSPHGTAYEQYF. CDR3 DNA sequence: TGTGCCAGCAGTCCCCACGGGACAGCCTACGAGCAGTACTTC.

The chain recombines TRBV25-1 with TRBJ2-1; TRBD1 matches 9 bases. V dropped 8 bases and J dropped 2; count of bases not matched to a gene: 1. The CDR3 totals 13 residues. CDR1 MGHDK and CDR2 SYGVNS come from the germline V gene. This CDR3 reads CASRQGAYNEQFF. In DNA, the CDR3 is TGTGCCAGCCGACAGGGGGCCTACAATGAGCAGTTCTTC.

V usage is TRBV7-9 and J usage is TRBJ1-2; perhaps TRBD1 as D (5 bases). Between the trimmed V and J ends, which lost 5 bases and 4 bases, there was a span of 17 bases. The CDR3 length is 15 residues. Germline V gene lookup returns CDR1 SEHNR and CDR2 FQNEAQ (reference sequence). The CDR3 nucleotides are TGTGCCAGCAGCCGTAACCAGGGTCTCGCCTATGGCTACACCTTC. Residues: CASSRNQGLAYGYTF.

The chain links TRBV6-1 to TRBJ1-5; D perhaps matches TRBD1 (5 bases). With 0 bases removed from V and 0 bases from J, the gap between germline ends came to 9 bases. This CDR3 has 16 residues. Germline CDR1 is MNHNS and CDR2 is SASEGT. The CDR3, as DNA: TGTGCCAGCAGTGAAGCTCGGGGGTCTAGCAATCAGCCCCAGCATTTT. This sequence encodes CASSEARGSSNQPQHF.

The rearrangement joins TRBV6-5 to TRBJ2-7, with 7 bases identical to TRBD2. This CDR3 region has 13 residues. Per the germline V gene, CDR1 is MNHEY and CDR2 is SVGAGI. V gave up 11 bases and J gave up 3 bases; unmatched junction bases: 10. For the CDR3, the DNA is TGTGCCTCAGGGAGGGGACCCCGCTACGAGCAGTACTTC. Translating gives CASGRGPRYEQYF.

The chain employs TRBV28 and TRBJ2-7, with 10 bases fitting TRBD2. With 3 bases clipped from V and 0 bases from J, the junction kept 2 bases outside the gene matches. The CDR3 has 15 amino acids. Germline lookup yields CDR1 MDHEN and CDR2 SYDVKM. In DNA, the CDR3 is TGTGCCAGCAGTTTTTCTAGCGGGAGCTCCTACGAGCAGTACTTC. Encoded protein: CASSFSSGSSYEQYF.

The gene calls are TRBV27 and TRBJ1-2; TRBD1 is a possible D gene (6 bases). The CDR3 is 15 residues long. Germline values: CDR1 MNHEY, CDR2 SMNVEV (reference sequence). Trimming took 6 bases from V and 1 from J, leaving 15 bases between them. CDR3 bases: TGTGCCAGCAGGTTTCAGGGGCCCCTTAACTATGGCTACACCTTC. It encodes CASRFQGPLNYGYTF.

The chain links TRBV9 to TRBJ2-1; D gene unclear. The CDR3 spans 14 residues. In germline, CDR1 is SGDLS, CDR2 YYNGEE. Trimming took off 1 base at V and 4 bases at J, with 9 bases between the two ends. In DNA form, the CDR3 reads TGTGCCAGCAGCGTAAGAGACGGGTACAATGAGCAGTTCTTC. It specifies CASSVRDGYNEQFF.

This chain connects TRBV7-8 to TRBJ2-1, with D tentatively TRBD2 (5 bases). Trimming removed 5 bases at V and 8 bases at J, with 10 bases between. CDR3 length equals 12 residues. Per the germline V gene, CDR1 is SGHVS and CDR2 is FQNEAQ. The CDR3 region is CASSPSGDEQFF. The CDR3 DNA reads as TGTGCCAGCAGCCCGTCCGGGGATGAGCAGTTCTTC.

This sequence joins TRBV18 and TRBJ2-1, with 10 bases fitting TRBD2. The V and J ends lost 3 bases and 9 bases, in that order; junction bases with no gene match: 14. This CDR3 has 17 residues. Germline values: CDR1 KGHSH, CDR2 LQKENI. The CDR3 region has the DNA TGTGCCAGCTCACCTATTCTCCTAGCGGGAGATTCGGGTGAGCAGTTCTTC. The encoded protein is CASSPILLAGDSGEQFF.

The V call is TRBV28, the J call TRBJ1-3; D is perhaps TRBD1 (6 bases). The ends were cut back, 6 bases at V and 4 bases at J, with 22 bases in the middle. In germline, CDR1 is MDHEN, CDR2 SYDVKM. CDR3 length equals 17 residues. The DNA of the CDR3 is TGTGCCAGCAGCCCGGGACAAGGGGCCCTTGAAGGAAACACCATATATTTT. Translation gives CASSPGQGALEGNTIYF.

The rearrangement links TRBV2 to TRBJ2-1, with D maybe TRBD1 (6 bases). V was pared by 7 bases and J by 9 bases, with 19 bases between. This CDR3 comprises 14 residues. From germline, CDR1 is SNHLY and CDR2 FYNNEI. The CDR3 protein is CASTPGQLQGEQFF. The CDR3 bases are TGTGCCAGCACACCGGGACAACTCCAGGGTGAGCAGTTCTTC.

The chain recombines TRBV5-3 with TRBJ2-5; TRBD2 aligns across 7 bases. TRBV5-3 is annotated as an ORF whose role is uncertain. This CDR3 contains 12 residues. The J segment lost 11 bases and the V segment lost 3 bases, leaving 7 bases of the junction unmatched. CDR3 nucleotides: TGTGCCAGAAGCTCGACTAGCTGGGAGCAGTACTTC. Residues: CARSSTSWEQYF.

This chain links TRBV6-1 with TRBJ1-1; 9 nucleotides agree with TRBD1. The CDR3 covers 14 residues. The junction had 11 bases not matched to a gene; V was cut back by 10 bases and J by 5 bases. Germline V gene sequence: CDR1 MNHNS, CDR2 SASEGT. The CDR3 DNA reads TGTGCCAACACCCCGGGACAGGGATTGACTGAAGCTTTCTTT. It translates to CANTPGQGLTEAFF.

CDR3 region: CASSFHREDTQYF. Here the CDR3 DNA reads TGCGCCAGCAGCTTCCACAGGGAAGATACGCAGTATTTT. The genes are TRBV5-1 and TRBJ2-3; tentative D call: TRBD1 (6 bases). CDR3 length: 13 residues. The V gene's germline CDR1 is SGHRS and CDR2 YFSETQ. V was cut by 2 bases and J by 5 bases, with 9 bases left in between.

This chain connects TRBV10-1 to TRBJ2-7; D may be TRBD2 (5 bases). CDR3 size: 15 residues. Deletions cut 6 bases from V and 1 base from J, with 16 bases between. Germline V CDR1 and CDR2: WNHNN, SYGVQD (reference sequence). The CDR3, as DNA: TGCGCCAGCAGCTACGGGGATGAAGGATCCTACGAGCAGTACTTC. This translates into CASSYGDEGSYEQYF.

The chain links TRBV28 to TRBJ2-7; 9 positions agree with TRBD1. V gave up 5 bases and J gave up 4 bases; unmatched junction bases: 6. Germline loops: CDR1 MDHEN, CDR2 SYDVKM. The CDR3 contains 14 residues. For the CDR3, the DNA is TGTGCCAGCAGTACCTGGACAGGGGAGTACGAGCAGTACTTC. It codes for CASSTWTGEYEQYF.

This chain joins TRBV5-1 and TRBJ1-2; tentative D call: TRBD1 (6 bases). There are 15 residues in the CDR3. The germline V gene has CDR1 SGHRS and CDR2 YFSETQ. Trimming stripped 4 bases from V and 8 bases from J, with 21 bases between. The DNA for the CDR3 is TGCGCCAGCAGCCTGCAGGGGACCCGGACGGGGGGCTACACCTTC. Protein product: CASSLQGTRTGGYTF.

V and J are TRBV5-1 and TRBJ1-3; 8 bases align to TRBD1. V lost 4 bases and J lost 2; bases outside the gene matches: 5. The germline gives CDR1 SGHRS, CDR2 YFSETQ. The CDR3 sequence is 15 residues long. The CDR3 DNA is TGCGCCAGCAGCCTGGACAGGGCGGCTGGAAACACCATATATTTT. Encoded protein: CASSLDRAAGNTIYF.

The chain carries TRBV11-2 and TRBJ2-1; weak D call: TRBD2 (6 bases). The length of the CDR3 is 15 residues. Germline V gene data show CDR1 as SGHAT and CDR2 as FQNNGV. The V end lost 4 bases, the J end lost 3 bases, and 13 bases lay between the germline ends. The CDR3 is CASSSEHGGYNEQFF. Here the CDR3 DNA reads TGTGCCAGCAGCTCGGAACACGGGGGCTACAATGAGCAGTTCTTC.